Below, 27 T cell receptor beta chains from the same sample are listed, as sequenced in a study of CD8 T cells in Susac syndrome. It was with random hexamers that about 0.45 to 1 ug RNA was reverse transcribed. Via MiXCR, TCRdb re-called the immunoSEQ multiplex PCR reads, giving one row per CDR3 protein. The table lists about 140,000 distinct CDR3 sequences, over 90% of them singletons. Sequencing input: CD8+ T cells from PBMCs. All receptors derive from a human donor with Susac syndrome.

The chain uses TRBV4-1 and TRBJ1-2; D not certain. The CDR3 is 13 amino acids. Trimming stripped 4 bases from V and 6 bases from J, with 12 bases between. Germline loops: CDR1 MGHRA, CDR2 YSYEKL. The CDR3 coding sequence is TGCGCCAGCAGCCCCCGCTCTCGGGATGGCTACACCTTC. It is translated as CASSPRSRDGYTF.

This chain joins TRBV20-1 and TRBJ2-5, with 10 bases lining up with TRBD2. CDR1 is DFQATT and CDR2 is SNEGSKA in the germline V gene (reference sequence). Germline trimming cut 1 base from V and 3 bases from J; bases unmatched to any gene: 5. This CDR3 comprises 15 residues. The CDR3, as DNA: TGCAGTGCTAGAGCCTCTAGCGGGAGAGAAGAGACCCAGTACTTC. This codes for CSARASSGREETQYF.

The V and J genes are TRBV6-5 and TRBJ1-1, with 8 nucleotides matching TRBD1. Germline trimming cut 4 bases from V and 5 bases from J; bases unmatched to any gene: 3. The CDR3 covers 13 residues. The germline V gene encodes CDR1 MNHEY and CDR2 SVGAGI. DNA of the CDR3: TGTGCCAGCAGTTCCGGACAGGGAACTGAAGCTTTCTTT. Protein: CASSSGQGTEAFF.

This sequence joins TRBV11-2 and TRBJ2-5; D is possibly TRBD1 (6 bases). Germline lookup yields CDR1 SGHAT and CDR2 FQNNGV. V gave up 5 bases and J gave up 1 base, with 11 bases separating them. The CDR3 length is 14 residues. The DNA of the CDR3 is TGTGCCAGCAGCCCAAGGGGGAGCCAAGAGACCCAGTACTTC. This sequence encodes CASSPRGSQETQYF.

The rearrangement links TRBV11-1 to TRBJ1-2; D not resolved. The CDR3 length is 14 residues. Germline V gene data show CDR1 as SGHAT and CDR2 as FQDESV (reference sequence). With 3 bases removed from V and 0 bases from J, the gap between germline ends came to 8 bases. The CDR3 DNA reads TGTGCCAGCAGCTTCGGGGAAGCTAACTATGGCTACACCTTC. It is translated as CASSFGEANYGYTF.

This clonotype was counted a single time. The chain couples TRBV12-3 or TRBV12-4 to TRBJ1-2; TRBD1 agrees at 10 bases. V lost 6 bases and J lost 6; bases outside the gene matches: 7. The CDR3 is 14 amino acids. In DNA, the CDR3 is TGTGCCAGCAGCCCAGGGACAGGGGAAGATGGCTACACCTTC. Translating gives CASSPGTGEDGYTF.

The DNA of the CDR3 is TGTGCTAGTGCGACAGCAGCTAACTATGGCTACACCTTC. Translation: CASATAANYGYTF. This sequence joins TRBV12-5 and TRBJ1-2, with a possible D match to TRBD1 (5 bases). V was trimmed by 7 bases and J by 0 bases, leaving 9 bases between them. The CDR3 has 13 amino acids. Germline CDR1 reads LGHNT; CDR2 reads FRNRAP.

CDR3 DNA: TGTGCCAGCAGTTACTCTACAGGGAATGAGCAGTTCTTC. Protein sequence: CASSYSTGNEQFF. The chain is built from TRBV6-5 and TRBJ2-1, with D possibly TRBD1 on 6 matching bases. The CDR3 loop spans 13 amino acids. Germline-derived CDR1 and CDR2 are MNHEY and SVGAGI. V lost 0 bases and J lost 7, with 7 bases in between.

The V and J genes are TRBV7-9 and TRBJ1-5; the match to TRBD1 covers 8 bases. Germline V gives CDR1 SEHNR, CDR2 FQNEAQ (reference sequence). This CDR3 has 16 amino acids. V shed 1 base and J 2 bases; nucleotides not matched to a gene: 4. CDR3 DNA sequence: TGTGCCAGCAGCTTAGGCGAGACAGGGGGCAATCAGCCCCAGCATTTT. This translates into CASSLGETGGNQPQHF.

V gene TRBV18 combines with J gene TRBJ1-2; D might be TRBD1 (5 bases). V lost 2 bases and J lost 7, with 11 bases in between. Germline V gives CDR1 KGHSH, CDR2 LQKENI. The CDR3 totals 13 residues. The CDR3 loop is CASSPSGDSGYTF. For the CDR3, the DNA is TGTGCCAGCTCACCATCGGGGGACTCTGGCTACACCTTC.

Of note for this clonotype: One end of the junction is discordant with germline, which a read error may explain. The chain has TRBV15 and TRBJ1-5; a possible D gene is TRBD1 (6 bases). Germline CDR1 reads LNHNV; CDR2 reads YYDKDF (reference sequence). The CDR3 has 16 amino acids. The CDR3 coding sequence is TGTGCCGCCAGCGGTCGGAGAGGCAGGGGACATCAGCCCCAGCATTTT. This translates into CAASGRRGRGHQPQHF. The entire variable domain, with the rest obtained from reference TRBV15 and TRBJ1-5, is as follows: DAMVIQNPRYQVTQFGKPVTLSCSQTLNHNVMYWYQQKSSQAPKLLFHYYDKDFNNEADTPDNFQSRRPNTSFCFLDIRSPGLGDTAMYLCAASGRRGRGHQPQHFGDGTRLSIL.

The chain employs TRBV5-6 and TRBJ1-5; D gene unclear. V lost 4 bases to trimming and J lost 6 bases, with 14 bases between them. Germline assignment: CDR1 SGHDT and CDR2 YYEEEE. CDR3 length: 14 residues. CDR3 sequence (DNA): TGTGCCAGCAGCAAACAGAGGTCGGCTCAGCCCCAGCATTTT. Translation: CASSKQRSAQPQHF.

The chain uses TRBV9 and TRBJ1-2; the match to TRBD1 covers 7 bases. Germline lookup yields CDR1 SGDLS and CDR2 YYNGEE. The CDR3 is 14 amino acids. The V gene end was trimmed by 2 bases and the J gene end by 4 bases; junction bases not matched to a gene: 5. The chain's CDR3 is CASSVQGVPYGYTF. CDR3 in DNA: TGTGCCAGCAGCGTGCAGGGGGTACCCTATGGCTACACCTTC.

About this clonotype itself: One end of the junction does not line up with germline, which may come from a read error. The chain joins TRBV27 to TRBJ1-2, with D unresolved. Germline assignment: CDR1 MNHEY and CDR2 SMNVEV (reference sequence). CDR3 length equals 14 residues. This CDR3 is CASSLSAGNYVYTF. The DNA of the CDR3 is TGTGCCAGCAGTTTATCAGCGGGGAACTATGTCTACACCTTC.

This chain links TRBV9 with TRBJ1-2; maybe TRBD1 (6 bases). V gave up 4 bases and J gave up 1 base, with 14 bases separating them. Per germline, CDR1 SGDLS and CDR2 YYNGEE. The CDR3 covers 15 residues. CDR3 residues: CASSPRTENNYGYTF. CDR3 coding DNA: TGTGCCAGCAGCCCTCGGACAGAGAATAACTATGGCTACACCTTC.

The chain links TRBV9 to TRBJ1-5; possibly TRBD1 for D (6 bases). The germline V gene has CDR1 SGDLS and CDR2 YYNGEE. The CDR3 covers 14 residues. V was cut by 0 bases and J by 7 bases, with 11 bases left in between. The CDR3 loop reads CASSVDGGGQPQHF. The CDR3 bases are TGTGCCAGCAGCGTAGATGGGGGCGGCCAGCCCCAGCATTTT.

This clonotype appeared a single time. The chain is built from TRBV5-6 and TRBJ2-3; no clear D. V dropped 0 bases and J dropped 4 bases, with 9 bases sitting between them. Germline values: CDR1 SGHDT, CDR2 YYEEEE. CDR3 size: 14 residues. Written as DNA, the CDR3 is TGTGCCAGCAGCTTGGCCGACCGATCAGATACGCAGTATTTT. Amino acids: CASSLADRSDTQYF.

The chain recombines TRBV6-1 with TRBJ2-2, with TRBD1 identical over 8 bases. Germline CDR1 MNHNS, CDR2 SASEGT. The J segment lost 1 base and the V segment lost 6 bases, leaving 4 bases of the junction unmatched. The CDR3 runs to 15 residues. CDR3 DNA: TGTGCCAGCAGCCGAGGGACAGGGAACACCGGGGAGCTGTTTTTT. Translating gives CASSRGTGNTGELFF.

The rearrangement joins TRBV6-5 to TRBJ2-1; 8 bases line up with TRBD1. J was trimmed by 7 bases and V by 7 bases; bases with no gene match: 9. Germline lookup yields CDR1 MNHEY and CDR2 SVGAGI. The CDR3 totals 14 residues. The CDR3 loop reads CASTGQAMGNEQFF. The CDR3 coding sequence is TGTGCCAGCACGGGACAGGCCATGGGGAATGAGCAGTTCTTC.

The gene calls are TRBV7-9 and TRBJ2-3; D unclear. The length of the CDR3 is 14 residues. Germline CDR1 reads SEHNR; CDR2 reads FQNEAQ (reference sequence). With 1 base removed from V and 4 bases from J, the gap between germline ends came to 9 bases. The CDR3 sequence is CASSLGRKSDTQYF. The CDR3 DNA reads TGTGCCAGCAGCTTAGGACGGAAGTCAGATACGCAGTATTTT.

The V and J genes are TRBV28 and TRBJ2-7; 16 positions agree with TRBD2. V shed 6 bases and J 4 bases; nucleotides not matched to a gene: 6. Looked up from germline, CDR1 is MDHEN and CDR2 is SYDVKM. The length of the CDR3 is 16 residues. CDR3: CASSPGLAGGPYEQYF. In nucleotides, the CDR3 is TGTGCCAGCAGCCCGGGACTAGCGGGAGGGCCTTACGAGCAGTACTTC.

The rearrangement joins TRBV28 to TRBJ1-5; D gene unclear. Germline V gives CDR1 MDHEN, CDR2 SYDVKM. CDR3 length equals 16 residues. Trimming shortened V by 11 bases and J by 4 bases, and 24 bases separated the two germline ends. CDR3 protein: CACRFGTAAMNQPQHF. DNA of the CDR3: TGTGCCTGCCGGTTCGGAACAGCCGCAATGAATCAGCCCCAGCATTTT.

The chain recombines TRBV24-1 with TRBJ2-1; 7 nucleotides match TRBD1. Germline-derived CDR1 and CDR2 are KGHDR and SFDVKD. V was pared by 5 bases and J by 8 bases, with 8 bases of the junction left unmatched. The CDR3 runs 14 residues. This CDR3 is CATSGQTGFDEQFF. In DNA form, the CDR3 reads TGTGCCACCAGTGGTCAGACAGGGTTCGATGAGCAGTTCTTC.

This chain uses TRBV6-5 with TRBJ1-2; TRBD1 matches at 7 bases. This CDR3 is built from 18 residues. J lost 8 bases, V lost 0 bases, and 18 bases had no gene match. Germline-derived CDR1 and CDR2 are MNHEY and SVGAGI. CDR3 sequence reads: CASSYSLAAGGPGRGYTF. The CDR3 DNA follows: TGTGCCAGCAGTTACTCACTCGCAGCAGGGGGGCCGGGAAGAGGCTACACCTTC.

The rearrangement uses TRBV29-1 and TRBJ2-5; 10 nucleotides match TRBD1. The CDR3 is 15 residues long. CDR1 and CDR2 (germline): SQVTM, ANQGSEA. V lost 3 bases to trimming and J lost 5 bases; unmatched junction nucleotides: 9. The CDR3 region is CSVDWGQGIGETQYF. In DNA form, the CDR3 reads TGCAGCGTTGACTGGGGACAGGGGATCGGGGAGACCCAGTACTTC. Drawing the rest from reference TRBV29-1 and TRBJ2-5, the complete variable domain is SAVISQKPSRDICQRGTSLTIQCQVDSQVTMMFWYRQQPGQSLTLIATANQGSEATYESGFVIDKFPISRPNLTFSTLTVSNMSPEDSSIYLCSVDWGQGIGETQYFGPGTRLLVL.

The chain employs TRBV28 and TRBJ1-1, with D possibly matching TRBD1 (6 bases). Germline V gene data show CDR1 as MDHEN and CDR2 as SYDVKM. The CDR3 is 13 residues long. The germline V and J ends were trimmed by 5 bases and 3 bases, with 10 bases remaining between them. The CDR3 here is CASSVQGYTEAFF. CDR3 DNA sequence: TGTGCCAGCAGTGTTCAGGGGTACACTGAAGCTTTCTTT. The whole variable domain, filled in from reference TRBV28 and TRBJ1-1, reads DVKVTQSSRYLVKRTGEKVFLECVQDMDHENMFWYRQDPGLGLRLIYFSYDVKMKEKGDIPEGYSVSREKKERFSLILESASTNQTSMYLCASSVQGYTEAFFGQGTRLTVV.

The chain joins TRBV7-9 to TRBJ2-5; D is unclear. V shed 1 base and J shed 2 bases, with 2 bases lying between them. The germline V gene encodes CDR1 SEHNR and CDR2 FQNEAQ (reference sequence). This CDR3 spans 12 amino acids. In DNA, the CDR3 is TGTGCCAGCAGCTTAGTTCAAGAGACCCAGTACTTC. This sequence encodes CASSLVQETQYF. Supplemented by reference TRBV7-9 and TRBJ2-5, the full variable domain reads DTGVSQNPRHKITKRGQNVTFRCDPISEHNRLYWYRQTLGQGPEFLTYFQNEAQLEKSRLLSDRFSAERPKGSFSTLEIQRTEQGDSAMYLCASSLVQETQYFGPGTRLLVL.